This paragraph covers one T cell receptor beta chain sequence. This clonotype occurred a few times. The clone's antigen remains unknown. There are no base qualities to consult, and no much larger clone falls within one base. The library was built by means of 5' RACE. The instrument was an Illumina MiSeq. TCRdb took the public reads, trimmed them with fastp at Q25, ran MiXCR for clone calling and kept in-frame beta chains. Each CDR3 protein gets just one entry, which takes the most common genes and DNA from the rows behind it. The sample records about 48,000 distinct CDR3 sequences, about a fifth of which are singletons. Together, the top ten hold roughly 3% of the sample. This entry comes from a study of chronic HIV infection and antiretroviral therapy (dated by TCRdb to the mid-2010s). This TCR came from an adult who had HIV and had not received antiretroviral therapy, or was an uninfected healthy control (not recorded which). The sample was peripheral blood.

The CDR3 reads as follows: CASSGRTGDNSPLHF. Read as DNA, the sequence is TGCGCCAGCAGCGGACGGACAGGGGATAATTCACCCCTCCACTTT. The V and J segments used are TRBV5-1 and TRBJ1-6; the junction holds 9 bases that match TRBD1. Trimmed from V: 4 bases; trimmed from J: 5 bases; junction bases lacking a gene match: 4. CDR1 and CDR2, looked up from the germline V gene, are SGHRS and YFSETQ. Its CDR3 holds 15 amino acids, cysteine through phenylalanine. CDR3 DNA is the only sequence kept; it has 45 bases, read in frame from the first base.